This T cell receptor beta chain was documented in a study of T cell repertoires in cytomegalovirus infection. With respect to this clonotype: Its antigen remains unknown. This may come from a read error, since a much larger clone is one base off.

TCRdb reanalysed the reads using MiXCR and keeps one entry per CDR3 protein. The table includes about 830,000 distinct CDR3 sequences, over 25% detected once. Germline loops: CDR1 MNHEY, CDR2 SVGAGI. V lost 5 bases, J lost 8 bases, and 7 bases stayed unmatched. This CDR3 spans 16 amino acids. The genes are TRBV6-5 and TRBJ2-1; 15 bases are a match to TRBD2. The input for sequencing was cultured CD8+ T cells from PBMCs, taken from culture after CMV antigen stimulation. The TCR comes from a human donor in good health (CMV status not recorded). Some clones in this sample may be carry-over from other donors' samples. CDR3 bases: TGTGCCAGCAGTGGATGGACTAGCGGGGGGGTGTATGAGCAGTTCTTC. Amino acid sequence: CASSGWTSGGVYEQFF.